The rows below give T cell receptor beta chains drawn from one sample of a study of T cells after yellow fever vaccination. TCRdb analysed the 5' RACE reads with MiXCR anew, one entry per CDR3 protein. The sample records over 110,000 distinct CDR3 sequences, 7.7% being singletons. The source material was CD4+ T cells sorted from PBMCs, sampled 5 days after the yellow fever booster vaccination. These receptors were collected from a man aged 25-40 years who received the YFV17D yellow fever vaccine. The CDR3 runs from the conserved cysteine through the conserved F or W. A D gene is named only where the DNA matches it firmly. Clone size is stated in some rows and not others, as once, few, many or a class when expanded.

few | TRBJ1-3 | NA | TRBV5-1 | CASSLASGNRRNTIYF | TGCGCCAGCAGCTTGGCCTCGGGCAATAGGAGAAACACCATATATTTT
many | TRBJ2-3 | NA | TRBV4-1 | CASRSTGKPINSDTQYF | TGCGCCAGCAGGAGTACCGGGAAGCCCATAAACTCAGATACGCAGTATTTT
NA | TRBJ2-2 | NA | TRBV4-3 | CASSLHTGELFF | TGCGCCAGCAGCCTTCACACCGGGGAGCTGTTTTTT
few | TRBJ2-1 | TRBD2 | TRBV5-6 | CASSPLAGKSSYNEQFF | TGTGCCAGCAGTCCCTTAGCGGGGAAGAGCTCCTACAATGAGCAGTTCTTC
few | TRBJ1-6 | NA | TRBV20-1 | CSARRGDISPLHF | TGCAGTGCTAGAAGGGGGGACATTTCACCCCTCCACTTT
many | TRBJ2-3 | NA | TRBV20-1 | CSARGLNRRGSDTQYF | TGCAGTGCTAGAGGACTTAATCGCCGAGGGTCAGATACGCAGTATTTT
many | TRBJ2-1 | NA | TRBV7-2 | CASSQAAAGSTQFF | TGTGCCAGCAGCCAAGCCGCGGCCGGCTCTACGCAGTTCTTC
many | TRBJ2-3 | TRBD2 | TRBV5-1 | CASSRTIAGDTDTQYF | TGCGCCAGCAGCCGGACGATAGCGGGAGACACAGATACGCAGTATTTT
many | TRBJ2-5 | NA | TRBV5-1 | CASSFGGITLGETQYF | TGCGCCAGCAGCTTCGGCGGGATCACTCTGGGAGAGACCCAGTACTTC
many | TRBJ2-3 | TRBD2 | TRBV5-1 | CASSLAGTSRTDTQYF | TGCGCCAGCAGCTTGGCGGGGACTAGTCGGACAGATACGCAGTATTTT
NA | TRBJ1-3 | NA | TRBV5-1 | CDSSLVGRGSSGNTIYF | TGCGACAGCAGCTTGGTTGGTCGGGGATCGTCGGGAAACACCATATATTTT
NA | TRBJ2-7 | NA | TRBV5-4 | CASSLYRQGYEQYF | TGTGCCAGCAGCTTGTATCGGCAGGGCTACGAGCAGTACTTC
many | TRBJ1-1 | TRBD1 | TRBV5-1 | CASSLAVQGLSEAFF | TGCGCCAGCAGCTTGGCGGTACAGGGGTTATCTGAAGCTTTCTTT
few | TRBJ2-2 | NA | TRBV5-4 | CASTRAVPGDTGELFF | TGTGCCAGCACCAGAGCCGTGCCGGGAGACACCGGGGAGCTGTTTTTT
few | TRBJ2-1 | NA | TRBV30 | CAWSEGRRKQFF | TGTGCCTGGAGTGAGGGCAGGAGAAAGCAGTTCTTC
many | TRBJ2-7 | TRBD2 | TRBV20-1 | CSGIETSGGREQYF | TGCAGTGGAATTGAGACTAGCGGGGGACGCGAGCAGTACTTC
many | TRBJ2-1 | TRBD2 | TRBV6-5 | CASSYSSGSYNEQFF | TGTGCCAGCAGTTACTCTAGCGGGAGCTACAATGAGCAGTTCTTC
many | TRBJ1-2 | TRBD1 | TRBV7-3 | CASSPHRGGDYGYTF | TGTGCCAGCAGCCCACACAGGGGAGGAGACTATGGCTACACCTTC
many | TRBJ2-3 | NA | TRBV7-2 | CASRSPRLADTQYF | TGTGCCAGCAGATCCCCGAGGTTAGCGGATACGCAGTATTTT
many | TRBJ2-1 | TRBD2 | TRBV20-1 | CSAPSGYNEQFF | TGCAGTGCTCCTAGCGGATACAATGAGCAGTTCTTC